These T cell receptor beta chains were read from a single sample in a study of blood T cell repertoires in COVID-19. Only in-frame clones appear in the TCRdb table, and some are missing; sequencing was by immunoSEQ multiplex PCR. The sample records about 160,000 clones, under 85% being singletons. The specimen was peripheral blood. These receptors were taken from a man older than 75 with COVID-19, enrolled during active disease. CDR3s include the opening cysteine and the closing phenylalanine or tryptophan. The order of the fields is clone size, J gene, V gene, CDR3 length, CDR3 protein. The size field is filled for only some rows; it gives once, few, many or a size class.

size: -
J: TRBJ1-2
V: TRBV9
length: 17
CDR3: CASSQHDPTLVTGGYTF

size: -
J: TRBJ2-5
V: TRBV15
length: 16
CDR3: CATSRDRLAGDETQYF

size: -
J: TRBJ1-5
V: TRBV19
length: 15
CDR3: CAIGVGQADNQPQHF

size: -
J: TRBJ1-2
V: TRBV5-6
length: 15
CDR3: CASSLVAGTLYGYTF

size: -
J: TRBJ1-5
V: TRBV28
length: 16
CDR3: CASSFTGQGSNQPQHF

size: -
J: TRBJ2-7
V: TRBV5-1
length: 12
CDR3: CASSLDNYEQYF

size: -
J: TRBJ1-4
V: TRBV6-5
length: 14
CDR3: CASSRDSLNEKLFF

size: -
J: TRBJ1-2
V: TRBV19
length: 13
CDR3: CASRTGGIYGYTF

size: -
J: TRBJ2-7
V: TRBV5-1
length: 14
CDR3: CASSLWDRGDEQYF

size: -
J: TRBJ2-7
V: TRBV5-1
length: 13
CDR3: CASSFDREYEQYF

size: -
J: TRBJ1-4
V: TRBV28
length: 15
CDR3: CASSPEGVLGEKLFF

size: -
J: TRBJ1-5
V: TRBV19
length: 13
CDR3: CASSDSYNQPQHF

size: -
J: TRBJ1-2
V: TRBV3-1/TRBV3-2
length: 16
CDR3: CASSHHGQASLYGYTF

size: -
J: TRBJ1-1
V: TRBV6-1
length: 12
CDR3: CASTKGTDEAFF

size: -
J: TRBJ1-3
V: TRBV7-9
length: 14
CDR3: CASSHRDSGNTIYF

size: few
J: TRBJ2-2
V: TRBV6-5
length: 15
CDR3: CASSQGVLNTGELFF

size: -
J: TRBJ1-1
V: TRBV6-5
length: 13
CDR3: CASRGAPTTEAFF

size: -
J: TRBJ1-5
V: TRBV19
length: 15
CDR3: CASSINSISNQPQHF

size: -
J: TRBJ1-6
V: TRBV7-3
length: 16
CDR3: CASSLTPQGGGSPLHF

size: -
J: TRBJ1-3
V: TRBV6-5
length: 13
CDR3: CASSFEWGNTIYF

size: -
J: TRBJ2-6
V: TRBV18
length: 17
CDR3: CASSRGPDPSGANVLTF

size: -
J: TRBJ2-2
V: TRBV6-2/TRBV6-3
length: 17
CDR3: CASSWPSGQGRTGELFF

size: -
J: TRBJ1-2
V: TRBV5-4
length: 14
CDR3: CASSLVTRDYGYTF

size: -
J: TRBJ2-3
V: TRBV6-5
length: 12
CDR3: CASNLIRDTQYF

size: -
J: TRBJ1-1
V: TRBV7-9
length: 13
CDR3: CASTLQGDTEAFF

size: -
J: TRBJ2-1
V: TRBV5-1
length: 15
CDR3: CASSFGGGSYNEQFF

size: -
J: TRBJ2-7
V: TRBV6-5
length: 15
CDR3: CASRPYGGLIYEQYF

size: once
J: TRBJ1-4
V: TRBV7-2
length: 16
CDR3: CASSLTPALGRGKLFF

size: -
J: TRBJ2-7
V: TRBV19
length: 13
CDR3: CASSSLPPYEQYF

size: -
J: TRBJ2-1
V: TRBV12-3/TRBV12-4
length: 13
CDR3: CASSLAQRNEQFF

size: -
J: TRBJ2-3
V: TRBV24-1
length: 17
CDR3: CATSGNPGTGGTDTQYF

size: -
J: TRBJ1-1
V: TRBV5-1
length: 14
CDR3: CASSDQGENTEAFF

size: -
J: TRBJ1-5
V: TRBV7-9
length: 12
CDR3: CASSLSDRAQHF

size: -
J: TRBJ2-2
V: TRBV5-4
length: 14
CDR3: CASSLDKNTGELFF

size: once
J: TRBJ2-5
V: TRBV7-2
length: 13
CDR3: CASSLAPAETQYF